This paragraph covers one TCR beta chain sequence. This clonotype was detected a few times. Its antigen remains undetermined. No quality values exist for individual bases; no much larger clone is one base distant. What this sample's time point label stands for: newly diagnosed GD, antithyroid drugs for less than 3 months. For both TCR sequencing and RNA sequencing, RNA was extracted from PBMCs using TRIzol. The diagnosis of Graves' disease was made according to American Thyroid Association guidelines. Recruitment of patients was carried out at an endocrinology department in Xi'an, China. Each patient gave roughly 10 milliliters of peripheral blood, collected in an EDTA anticoagulant tube. Ficoll Paque Plus density gradient separation was used to isolate PBMCs, and no additional T cell sorting was done. RNA quality was checked with an Agilent 2100 Bioanalyzer and agarose gel, and concentration with a NanoDrop 2000.

The receptor library was made with multiplex PCR. The reads were generated on an Illumina HiSeq 4000. TCR beta libraries were built with iRepertoire HTBI primers and Arm-PCR amplification of CDR3 regions. PCR products were gel purified before sequencing. Under the source paper's analysis protocol: Across samples, 60 to 75 TRBV and roughly 15 TRBJ segments were identified and used for gene usage analysis of CDR3 amino acid clonotypes. Filtered high-quality paired reads were merged into contigs using COPE and FqMerger. BLAST was used to align contigs to the IMGT TRBV, TRBD and TRBJ reference genes, and CDR3 was defined following IMGT. Clonotypes above 0.1% frequency were classified as highly expanded clones. Shannon entropy was used to measure repertoire diversity, and the Gini coefficient was used to measure V-J evenness. Clonotypes shared by more than one individual were considered public. The public reads were run again by TCRdb, first through fastp at Q25 and then through MiXCR, and only productive beta chains were kept. Rows with one shared CDR3 protein collapse into an entry with the most common genes and DNA. The authors' filters were not applied to this entry. This sample holds roughly 610,000 distinct CDR3 sequences; 15% to 20% were observed only once. About 17% of the sample comes from the top ten.

CDR1 and CDR2 (GTSNPN, SVGIG) derive from the germline V gene (reference sequence). The cysteine opens and the phenylalanine closes a CDR3 of 15 amino acids. This entry keeps only the CDR3 DNA: 45 bases, framed from base 1. The germline V end is reduced by 2 bases and the J end by 6 bases; junction bases left unmatched: 6. The data belong to a study of regulatory T cells in long-lasting Graves disease (dated by TCRdb to the early 2020s). General notes on the study: In the newly diagnosed Graves' disease group, patients had been taking antithyroid drugs for less than 3 months. The study was conducted in China and was registered as a clinical trial. Peripheral blood TCR sequencing and RNA sequencing compared persistent Graves' disease patients with newly diagnosed Graves' disease patients. TCR sequencing covered 13 persistent and 20 or so newly diagnosed Graves' disease patients, 33 samples in total.

What the work shows at the level of the full study, not this receptor alone: Lower TCR Shannon entropy and fewer highly expanded clones were observed in persistent Graves' disease patients than in newly diagnosed patients, which suggested clonal expansion. Patients with persistent disease shared more public clonotypes (around 2,500) than newly diagnosed patients did (966). Only the TCR beta chain was sequenced and analyzed. The authors noted that the small sample size was a limitation that may lower accuracy. The study examined only peripheral blood because the primary lesion, thyroid tissue, could not be accessed. Preferential use of TRBV28, TRBJ1-2 and TRBJ2-5 was observed in persistent disease, whereas TRBV20-1 and TRBJ2-1 were favored in newly diagnosed disease.

These records were also assigned to another study, of T cells in Graves' hyperthyroidism and ophthalmopathy. Reported in the second study: A patient counted as having stable Graves' hyperthyroidism if no progression to ophthalmopathy occurred over 18 months of follow-up. Hyperthyroidism patients were aged 18 to 65 years and newly diagnosed, with disease duration of less than 2 months. Any patient with an uncontrolled infection, another autoimmune disease, pregnancy or lactation was excluded. Diagnoses were based on clinical symptoms, serum thyroxine and TRAb, thyroid ultrasound and orbital computed tomography. The TCR CDR3 was subjected to a first round of RT-PCR using the HTBI primer set and the Qiagen OneStep RT-PCR kit. Most expanded thyroid clonotypes (frequency above 0.001) were also detected in blood, a finding suggesting that blood repertoires may reflect thyroid immune responses. A 13 V-J signature model separated ophthalmopathy from stable hyperthyroidism, with just over 85% sensitivity and 81.08% specificity in cross-validation and 80%/75% in testing. In validation, progression to ophthalmopathy was predicted by the model with nearly 71% sensitivity and 72% to 85% specificity, a median of roughly six months before onset. A discovery cohort of approximately 97 patients, fewer than 50 with Graves' ophthalmopathy and 57 with stable Graves' hyperthyroidism, was used to find distinguishing TCR V-J signatures. Prospective prediction of ophthalmopathy was tested in an independent validation cohort consisting of some 20 hyperthyroidism patients and 15 or so patients who later progressed to ophthalmopathy. The 100 or so discovery patients were divided at random into training and test sets in a 7:3 ratio. The study also compared thyroid tissue and blood T-cell repertoires from five or six Graves' hyperthyroidism patients. Following sampling, methimazole starting at 30 mg daily was given to hyperthyroidism patients, and high-dose intravenous methylprednisolone was given to ophthalmopathy patients. Libraries were constructed in a second round of multiplex PCR, after which size selection and purification were performed. Paired-end sequencing of the libraries was performed with 100 bp reads on an Illumina HiSeq2000. SOAPnuke was used to process the raw data, removing reads that contained adapters or uncalled bases, had a mean Phred below 15, or lacked an exact match to the constant primer or identifier. High-quality paired reads were merged with COPE v1.2.5, and unique nucleotide sequences were defined as clonotypes. Clonotypes were aligned to IMGT TRBV, TRBD and TRBJ reference segments using MiTCR v1.1. Analysis was restricted to V-J combinations with a frequency above 0.0001, which covered 99.2% of repertoires. The TCS score was defined as F50 (clonal expansion) divided by E x V (chaos), with BLOSUM62-based TCRdist calculated between CDR3 peptides within each V-J. Welch's t-statistics and random forest reduced fewer than 600 V-J features to roughly 13, which were used in a naive Bayes classifier (R e1071). Sample size was not statistically predetermined, and blinding of investigators to group allocation was not performed. TCR Vbeta CDR3 sequencing of 140 or so peripheral blood samples (43 ophthalmopathy, about 74 hyperthyroidism and some 17 progressor patients) is reported in the paper.

The source of this sequence is a woman aged 25 to 39 with Graves disease. Donor details come from another sample of the same person, matched by shared clones. Here the sequenced sample was peripheral blood mononuclear cells (PBMCs), taken at new diagnosis, from a patient treated with antithyroid drugs. Recombination joined TRBV30 with TRBJ2-7; the central 14 bases match TRBD2. The encoded CDR3 is CAWSPRTSGRREQYF. The sequenced DNA is TGTGCCTGGAGTCCTAGGACTAGCGGGAGGCGCGAGCAGTACTTC.